This TCR beta chain was captured in a study of T cell repertoires in cytomegalovirus infection. TCRdb redid the calling of the reads with MiXCR, one entry per CDR3 protein. The profile shows some 940,000 distinct CDR3 sequences, roughly 31% of them singletons. Germline V gene sequence: CDR1 SEHNR, CDR2 FQNEAQ (reference sequence). The CDR3 extends over 8 amino acids. Trimming removed 1 base from V and 15 bases from J, with 2 bases in between. On this clonotype itself: The antigen is not known.

This specimen was cultured CD8+ T cells from PBMCs, taken from culture after CMV antigen stimulation. The rearrangement uses TRBV7-9 and TRBJ2-3; D remains ambiguous. The sequence was collected from a human donor in good health (CMV status not recorded). Some clones in this sample may be carry-over from other donors' samples. CDR3 nucleotides: TGTGCCAGCAGCTTAGATTATTTT. This gives the protein CASSLDYF.